Listed here are 22 T cell receptor beta chains from one sample, sequenced in a study of CD8 T cells in ankylosing spondylitis. Via MiXCR, TCRdb re-called the 5' RACE reads, giving one row per CDR3 protein. This sample carries roughly 130,000 distinct CDR3 sequences, 12% to 15% of them seen once, and the ten largest clones take under 3%. Sequencing was done on a sample of blood, either unsorted or a sorted T cell fraction (not recorded which). These receptors were taken from a female donor with ankylosing spondylitis or in good health (not recorded which).

This chain links TRBV27 with TRBJ2-7; 7 bases line up with TRBD1. CDR1 and CDR2 (germline): MNHEY, SMNVEV (reference sequence). V was clipped by 6 bases and J by 0 bases; unmatched bases: 14. The CDR3 has 17 residues. The CDR3 is CASRIQGGAGFSYEQYF. The CDR3 nucleotides are TGTGCCAGCAGAATCCAAGGGGGCGCTGGCTTCTCCTACGAGCAGTACTTC.

This chain links TRBV6-1 with TRBJ2-7; maybe TRBD2 (7 bases). Germline V gene sequence: CDR1 MNHNS, CDR2 SASEGT. The CDR3 loop spans 15 amino acids. V gave up 8 bases and J gave up 0 bases, with 17 bases separating them. CDR3 DNA sequence: TGTGCCAGCGATCCGGCGGGGGCTCACTCCTACGAGCAGTACTTC. Its translation is CASDPAGAHSYEQYF.

This clonotype was counted ten times or more. V and J are TRBV7-6 and TRBJ1-6; weak D call: TRBD1 (6 bases). The CDR3 runs to 16 residues. The V gene lost 2 bases and the J gene lost 7 bases, with 15 bases spanning the gap. The germline V gene has CDR1 SGHVS and CDR2 FNYEAQ. The CDR3 DNA sequence: TGTGCCAGCAGCTTACGTCGGGGGCTTGGAAATTCACCCCTCCACTTT. Translation gives CASSLRRGLGNSPLHF.

This rearrangement joins TRBV16 to TRBJ2-7; 8 bases map to TRBD2. The CDR3 sequence is 14 residues long. With V trimmed by 2 bases and J by 6 bases, 6 bases remained unmatched. The V gene's germline CDR1 is KGHSY and CDR2 FQNENV. This chain's CDR3 is CASSQEREIREQYF. Written as DNA, the CDR3 is TGTGCCAGCAGCCAAGAGCGGGAGATCCGCGAGCAGTACTTC.

This clonotype was found many times. The gene calls are TRBV10-3 and TRBJ2-7; D gene ambiguous. Trimming shortened V by 0 bases and J by 3 bases, and 3 bases separated the two germline ends. Germline V gives CDR1 ENHRY, CDR2 SYGVKD. CDR3 size: 12 residues. CDR3 bases: TGTGCCATCAGTGAGTCTAGCTACGAGCAGTACTTC. Its protein is CAISESSYEQYF.

The rearrangement links TRBV6-5 to TRBJ1-1; D gene uncertain. The CDR3 loop spans 14 amino acids. Germline CDR1 is MNHEY and CDR2 is SVGAGI. V was clipped by 2 bases and J by 1 base, with 8 bases between them. CDR3 nucleotide sequence: TGTGCCAGCAGTTACAGGAGTTCGAACACTGAAGCTTTCTTT. Translation gives CASSYRSSNTEAFF.

In this sample, this clonotype turned up a few times. This rearrangement joins TRBV5-1 to TRBJ2-5; possibly TRBD1 or TRBD2 for D (5 bases each). Trimming cost V 4 bases and J 4 bases, with 14 bases left between them. This CDR3 has 14 residues. CDR1 is SGHRS and CDR2 is YFSETQ in the germline V gene. The chain's CDR3 is CASSPGDVRETQYF. CDR3 bases: TGCGCCAGCAGCCCCGGGGACGTACGAGAGACCCAGTACTTC.

This clonotype showed up many times. This chain links TRBV5-1 with TRBJ1-2; TRBD1 is a possible D gene (6 bases). With 0 bases removed from V and 4 bases from J, the gap between germline ends came to 10 bases. This CDR3 spans 14 amino acids. Germline V gives CDR1 SGHRS, CDR2 YFSETQ. The CDR3 loop reads CASSLGTEIYGYTF. DNA of the CDR3: TGCGCCAGCAGCTTGGGGACAGAAATCTATGGCTACACCTTC. Full variable domain (missing parts from reference TRBV5-1 and TRBJ1-2): KAGVTQTPRYLIKTRGQQVTLSCSPISGHRSVSWYQQTPGQGLQFLFEYFSETQRNKGNFPGRFSGRQFSNSRSEMNVSTLELGDSALYLCASSLGTEIYGYTFGSGTRLTVV.

Points on this clonotype: A much bigger clone sits one base away, suggesting this may be a read error. This chain links TRBV4-2 with TRBJ2-7; 11 bases align to TRBD2. In germline, CDR1 is LGHNA, CDR2 YNFKEQ. The CDR3 contains 17 residues. The V and J ends lost 4 bases and 1 base, in that order; junction bases with no gene match: 9. CDR3 residues: CASSPVLAGGLSYEQYF. The CDR3, as DNA: TGTGCCAGCAGCCCTGTGCTAGCGGGAGGACTATCCTACGAGCAGTACTTC.

This chain connects TRBV11-2 to TRBJ1-1, with D uncertain. This CDR3 comprises 15 residues. Germline V gene sequence: CDR1 SGHAT, CDR2 FQNNGV. V lost 7 bases and J lost 1, with 16 bases in between. The DNA of the CDR3 is TGTGCCAGCACCGGAAAGCAAAGAAAGAACACTGAAGCTTTCTTT. It encodes CASTGKQRKNTEAFF.

This clonotype was observed at least ten times. The V gene is TRBV19, the J gene TRBJ2-1; 10 bases agree with TRBD1. The V and J ends lost 5 bases and 6 bases, in that order; junction bases with no gene match: 7. CDR1 and CDR2 from the germline V gene are LNHDA and SQIVND (reference sequence). The CDR3 runs 15 residues. The CDR3 coding sequence is TGTGCCAGTAGTTCGAGGGACAGGGGTGGCAATGAGCAGTTCTTC. Translating it yields CASSSRDRGGNEQFF.

This clonotype was seen a few times. The V call is TRBV25-1, the J call TRBJ2-2; 12 bases are a match to TRBD2. This CDR3 is built from 20 residues. Germline loops: CDR1 MGHDK, CDR2 SYGVNS. V was clipped by 6 bases and J by 0 bases; unmatched bases: 14. CDR3 region: CASRRLLASGRGTNTGELFF. DNA of the CDR3: TGTGCCAGCAGGAGGCTTCTGGCTAGCGGGAGGGGGACGAACACCGGGGAGCTGTTTTTT.

This clonotype has just a few counts. The chain employs TRBV7-2 and TRBJ2-3; D is ambiguous. This CDR3 contains 14 residues. V shed 2 bases and J shed 4 bases, with 10 bases lying between them. Germline V gene data show CDR1 as SGHTA and CDR2 as FQGNSA. CDR3 loop: CASSLMGQADTQYF. The CDR3 DNA reads TGTGCCAGCAGCTTAATGGGCCAAGCAGATACGCAGTATTTT.

J is TRBJ2-1 and V is TRBV12-3 or TRBV12-4; TRBD2 is a possible D gene (6 bases). The CDR3 totals 14 residues. Trimming removed 7 bases at V and 4 bases at J, with 14 bases between. The CDR3 DNA sequence: TGTGCCAGCAATAGGGCGGGGCCGTACAATGAGCAGTTCTTC. It codes for CASNRAGPYNEQFF.

This clonotype was recorded a few times. CDR3 loop: CASSLLAGSIQFF. The CDR3 region has the DNA TGTGCCAGCAGCTTACTCGCAGGATCGATTCAGTTCTTC. The V gene is TRBV7-3, the J gene TRBJ2-1, with D unresolved. CDR3 length: 13 amino acids. Trimming shortened V by 2 bases and J by 13 bases, and 15 bases separated the two germline ends. The germline gives CDR1 SGHTA, CDR2 FQGTGA.

This clonotype was seen a handful of times. The chain is built from TRBV12-3 or TRBV12-4 and TRBJ2-5, with 7 bases aligning to TRBD1. The length of the CDR3 is 12 residues. V shed 5 bases, J shed 5 bases, and the junction held 2 bases outside the gene matches. Here the CDR3 DNA reads TGTGCCAGCAGTCCCAGGGGGGAGACCCAGTACTTC. This sequence encodes CASSPRGETQYF.

The genes are TRBV11-2 and TRBJ1-2; D is uncertain. CDR3 length: 13 amino acids. Looked up from germline, CDR1 is SGHAT and CDR2 is FQNNGV. Trimming took off 7 bases at V and 4 bases at J, with 13 bases between the two ends. CDR3 in amino acids: CASTRTFSYGYTF. CDR3 nucleotide sequence: TGTGCCAGCACTAGGACCTTTAGCTATGGCTACACCTTC.

The chain combines TRBV18 with TRBJ1-5, with 7 bases identical to TRBD1. CDR1 and CDR2 (germline): KGHSH, LQKENI. The CDR3 spans 14 residues. V was clipped by 6 bases and J by 6 bases; unmatched bases: 8. The CDR3 nucleotides read TGTGCCAGCTCCCTCGGACAGGATGTTCAGCCCCAGCATTTT. It encodes CASSLGQDVQPQHF.

This clonotype was observed a few times. V usage is TRBV11-2 and J usage is TRBJ2-3; a possible D gene is TRBD2 (5 bases). This CDR3 is 16 amino acids long. Deletions cut 1 base from V and 1 base from J, with 12 bases between. CDR1 and CDR2 (germline): SGHAT, FQNNGV. The CDR3 sequence: CASSLGWRVRTDTQYF. In DNA form, the CDR3 reads TGTGCCAGCAGCTTAGGGTGGCGGGTCCGCACAGATACGCAGTATTTT.

This clonotype was recorded many times. V and J are TRBV15 and TRBJ1-6; 9 nucleotides match TRBD1. J lost 9 bases, V lost 1 base, and 7 bases had no gene match. This CDR3 has 16 amino acids. Germline V gives CDR1 LNHNV, CDR2 YYDKDF (reference sequence). The CDR3 protein is CATSRGGQGMSSPLHF. The CDR3 DNA reads as TGTGCCACCAGCAGAGGGGGACAGGGTATGTCTTCACCCCTCCACTTT.

This clonotype was found many times. The chain combines TRBV18 with TRBJ2-3; 9 positions match TRBD1. The germline V gene has CDR1 KGHSH and CDR2 LQKENI. V trimming: 6 bases; J trimming: 1 base; junction bases outside the gene matches: 2. CDR3 length: 14 residues. The chain's CDR3 is CASSWTGGTDTQYF. CDR3 nucleotide sequence: TGTGCCAGCTCTTGGACAGGGGGCACAGATACGCAGTATTTT.

The sample holds many counts of this clonotype. The chain joins TRBV20-1 to TRBJ2-5; D possibly corresponds to TRBD2 (6 bases). The CDR3 has 12 amino acids. V lost 7 bases to trimming and J lost 1 base, with 10 bases between them. Germline loops: CDR1 DFQATT, CDR2 SNEGSKA (reference sequence). CDR3: CSVTGAQETQYF. CDR3 DNA: TGCAGTGTAACGGGAGCCCAAGAGACCCAGTACTTC.